This T cell receptor beta chain was found in a study of tumor-infiltrating lymphocytes in localized non-small cell lung cancer. At the level of the study: Several tumor histologies, both smoking statuses, and some post-neoadjuvant chemotherapy samples were included. Each patient gave resected tumor and non-adjacent uninvolved lung tissue.

Assay: immunoSEQ multiplex PCR; the TCRdb copy retains only in-frame clones and omits some. This sample has approximately 8,100 clones, with roughly two thirds found just once. The V gene end was trimmed by 10 bases and the J gene end by 3 bases; junction bases not matched to a gene: 6. The CDR3 is 13 amino acids. The V gene's germline CDR1 is MDHEN and CDR2 SYDVKM. Whole-study findings and limits: Different pieces of the same tissue were used for each assay. Available tissue quantity limited TCR sequencing to a patient subset.

Notes on this clone: Its antigen is not identified.

The receptor was isolated from a human donor with non-small cell lung cancer. The source material was uninvolved lung tissue not adjacent to the tumor. V gene TRBV28 combines with J gene TRBJ2-7; 10 bases line up with TRBD2. CDR3 sequence reads: CATQSGGDYEQYF. The CDR3 DNA reads as TGTGCCACCCAGAGCGGGGGGGACTACGAGCAGTACTTC.